A selection of T cell receptor beta chains follows, all from one sample in a study of OX40 agonist ivuxolimab in advanced cancers. The assay was immunoSEQ multiplex PCR, and TCRdb's table has in-frame clones only and misses some. The sample carries approximately 86,000 clones, around 90% recorded once. The input for sequencing was CD4+ or CD8+ T cells sorted from blood, taken in a trial of the OX40 agonist ivuxolimab. The receptors here all came from an adult with an advanced solid tumor such as melanoma, head and neck, liver or kidney cancer. Each CDR3 is given with its conserved first and last residue. A D gene is named only where the DNA matches it firmly. Rows give clone size only sometimes, using once, few, many, or a class for an expanded clone.

CDR3nt	CDR3aa	v_gene	d_gene	len	abundance	j_gene
TGTGCCAGCAGCTTAGGCCGGGCCGGGGCAAAGACCCAGTACTTC	CASSLGRAGAKTQYF	TRBV7-2	NA	15	once	TRBJ2-5
TGTGCCAGCAGTTTATATCAGAGCTCTGGGGCCAACGTCCTGACTTTC	CASSLYQSSGANVLTF	TRBV28	NA	16	NA	TRBJ2-6
TGTGCCAGCTCACCCCGCCGGGAGCCCACCTACAATGAGCAGTTCTTC	CASSPRREPTYNEQFF	TRBV18	NA	16	NA	TRBJ2-1
TGTGCCTGGAGCTCAGGGGCTGGGGCCAACGTCCTGACTTTC	CAWSSGAGANVLTF	TRBV30	NA	14	NA	TRBJ2-6
TGTGCCAGCAGTCCCGGGAAACAGGGACTAGCGGGCCCCAAAAACATTCAGTACTTC	CASSPGKQGLAGPKNIQYF	TRBV7-2	TRBD2	19	once	TRBJ2-4
TGTGCCAGCAGCTCTCAGGGACTAGCGGGAGGGCCCAATGAGCAGTTCTTC	CASSSQGLAGGPNEQFF	TRBV7-2	TRBD2	17	NA	TRBJ2-1
TGTGCCAGCAGTTACGGTACTCAGCCCCAGCATTTT	CASSYGTQPQHF	TRBV6-5	NA	12	NA	TRBJ1-5
TGTGCCAGCAGTGGGCGAATGGGGGAAAAACTGTTTTTT	CASSGRMGEKLFF	TRBV6-1	NA	13	NA	TRBJ1-4
TGTGCCAGCACCCTCATGGCAGGGCGGCACACTGAAGCTTTCTTT	CASTLMAGRHTEAFF	TRBV5-6	NA	15	NA	TRBJ1-1
TGTGCCAGCACCTGGGGGGGATCCTACAATGAGCAGTTCTTC	CASTWGGSYNEQFF	TRBV28	TRBD2	14	NA	TRBJ2-1
TGTGCCAGCAGCCTATCAAGCACAGATACGCAGTATTTT	CASSLSSTDTQYF	TRBV5-4	NA	13	NA	TRBJ2-3
TGCGCCAGCAGCGACGGCGGGAGGGGAGGCCTAGAGACCCAGTACTTC	CASSDGGRGGLETQYF	TRBV4-3	TRBD2	16	NA	TRBJ2-5
TGTGCCACGAGGGAATCTAGCGGGGTCGATGAGCAGTTCTTC	CATRESSGVDEQFF	TRBV7-9	TRBD2	14	NA	TRBJ2-1
TGTGCCAGCAGCATAACCGACAGGGGTGGAAACACCATATATTTT	CASSITDRGGNTIYF	TRBV11-2	TRBD1	15	NA	TRBJ1-3
TGTGCCAGCAGTGGCGGAGGGAACCCTGGAAACACCATATATTTT	CASSGGGNPGNTIYF	TRBV6-1	NA	15	NA	TRBJ1-3
TGTGCCAGCAGAGACACTAGCGGGAGCTACAATGAGCAGTTCTTC	CASRDTSGSYNEQFF	TRBV6-6	TRBD2	15	NA	TRBJ2-1
TGTGCCAGCAGCTCAGAAAACATAGGGCCAGATACGCAGTATTTT	CASSSENIGPDTQYF	TRBV7-9	NA	15	NA	TRBJ2-3
TGTGCCAGTAGTAAACTAGCGGGAGGGAACAATGAGCAGTTCTTC	CASSKLAGGNNEQFF	TRBV19	TRBD2	15	NA	TRBJ2-1
TGTGCCAGTACCCCTGACGGAAACCATCAGCCCCAGCATTTT	CASTPDGNHQPQHF	TRBV19	NA	14	NA	TRBJ1-5
TGCGCCAGCAGCTTCCGGGAGAGAGTCACAGATACGCAGTATTTT	CASSFRERVTDTQYF	TRBV4-1	NA	15	NA	TRBJ2-3
TGTGCCAGCTCACGGGCGCAAGAAGCCTTTTCGAACACTGAAGCTTTCTTT	CASSRAQEAFSNTEAFF	TRBV18	NA	17	few	TRBJ1-1
TGTGCCAGCAGCTTACAGGGCCATTCCGGGGACACCATATATTTT	CASSLQGHSGDTIYF	TRBV7-9	NA	15	NA	TRBJ1-3
TGTGCCAGCAGCCCCTGGGTAGCGGGGGCCTACGAGCAGTACTTC	CASSPWVAGAYEQYF	TRBV11-2	TRBD2	15	NA	TRBJ2-7
TGTGCCAGCAGCGGGTTGGACGAGCAGTACTTC	CASSGLDEQYF	TRBV7-9	NA	11	NA	TRBJ2-7
TGTGCCAGCAGCAGTAGCGGGAGCCCCTCAGATACGCAGTATTTT	CASSSSGSPSDTQYF	TRBV7-7	TRBD2	15	NA	TRBJ2-3
TGTGCCAAAAAATCCGAGCGGGAGACCCAGTACTTC	CAKKSERETQYF	TRBV2	NA	12	NA	TRBJ2-5
TGTGCCAGCAGGACCCGACCTAGCGGGAGGTTGGATACGCAGTATTTT	CASRTRPSGRLDTQYF	TRBV2	TRBD2	16	once	TRBJ2-3
TGTGCCAGCAGGGGAACAGGGTTTGGCAATCAGCCCCAGCATTTT	CASRGTGFGNQPQHF	TRBV27	NA	15	NA	TRBJ1-5
TGTGCCAGCAGGGTGACTAGGCACAATGAGCAGTTCTTC	CASRVTRHNEQFF	TRBV6-1	NA	13	NA	TRBJ2-1
TGTGCCAGCAGCACCCTAAAGGCCTACCAGCAGTACTTC	CASSTLKAYQQYF	TRBV7-2	NA	13	NA	TRBJ2-7
TGTGCCAGCAGCTTAGGCGGGCTAGCTTCAGGTGAGCAGTTCTTC	CASSLGGLASGEQFF	TRBV7-8	NA	15	NA	TRBJ2-1
TGTGCCATCAGTGGGCAGGGTTACGGCACAGATACGCAGTATTTT	CAISGQGYGTDTQYF	TRBV10-3	NA	15	NA	TRBJ2-3
TGCGCCAGCAGCTTGTCGTTGGGCAGCCCGGCGGGGTCGGACAATGAGCAGTTCTTC	CASSLSLGSPAGSDNEQFF	TRBV5-1	NA	19	NA	TRBJ2-1
TGCAGTGCCGGGACCTGGGATGGCTACACCTTC	CSAGTWDGYTF	TRBV20-1	NA	11	few	TRBJ1-2
TGTGCCAGTAGTCCTCAGGGGGGGTCAGAGACCCAGTACTTC	CASSPQGGSETQYF	TRBV19	NA	14	NA	TRBJ2-5
TGCGCCAGCAGCTTGCAGCCGGGACAGGGGGCAAAGGGCTACACCTTC	CASSLQPGQGAKGYTF	TRBV5-1	TRBD1	16	NA	TRBJ1-2
TGTGCCAGTAGTATCGGCAGAGAGACCCAGTACTTC	CASSIGRETQYF	TRBV19	NA	12	NA	TRBJ2-5
TGTGCCAGCAGCTTACAGGGCGCCAATCAGCCCCAGCATTTT	CASSLQGANQPQHF	TRBV5-4	NA	14	NA	TRBJ1-5
TGTGCCAGTAGTCGGGACAGGGGTTTTGAAAAACTGTTTTTT	CASSRDRGFEKLFF	TRBV19	TRBD1	14	NA	TRBJ1-4
TGTGCCAGCAGTCTCCTGACTAGCGGGAGTTTCCACGAGCAGTACTTC	CASSLLTSGSFHEQYF	TRBV28	TRBD2	16	once	TRBJ2-7
TGTGCCAGCAGTTTATACGGACGGGGGTCTGGGGCCAACGTCCTGACTTTC	CASSLYGRGSGANVLTF	TRBV28	NA	17	NA	TRBJ2-6
TGTGCCAGCAGTTACTCGGTGACAGGGGGCAAGGGCTACACCTTC	CASSYSVTGGKGYTF	TRBV6-5	TRBD1	15	NA	TRBJ1-2
TGTGCCAGCAGCTTAGCCCCCTACAGGGGGAGGGGCACCGGGGAGCTGTTTTTT	CASSLAPYRGRGTGELFF	TRBV7-3	NA	18	NA	TRBJ2-2
TGTGCCAGCATTGCGGGAGGGACCTACGAGCAGTACTTC	CASIAGGTYEQYF	TRBV28	TRBD2	13	NA	TRBJ2-7
TGTGCCAGCAGTTTAGCGGGACAGAACACTGAAGCTTTCTTT	CASSLAGQNTEAFF	TRBV28	NA	14	NA	TRBJ1-1
TGTGCCAGCAGCTTAGGACTAAACAATGAGCAGTTCTTC	CASSLGLNNEQFF	TRBV11-2	NA	13	NA	TRBJ2-1
TGTGCCAGCAGCCCCATCCCCTACGAGCAGTACTTC	CASSPIPYEQYF	TRBV21-1	NA	12	few	TRBJ2-7
TGTGCCAGCAGCCCGGACAGGGGTAACTACGAGCAGTACTTC	CASSPDRGNYEQYF	TRBV7-6	TRBD1	14	few	TRBJ2-7
TGCAGCGTTCAGGGGCAGGGGATGACCGGGGAGCTGTTTTTT	CSVQGQGMTGELFF	TRBV29-1	NA	14	NA	TRBJ2-2
TGTGCCAGCACCACCGGGGGGGGGCTTCAACTACGGGCCTACAATGAGCAGTTCTTC	CASTTGGGLQLRAYNEQFF	TRBV7-9	TRBD2	19	NA	TRBJ2-1
TGTGCCAGCAGCTACAGGGGACTAGACAAGACCCAGTACTTC	CASSYRGLDKTQYF	TRBV6-5	NA	14	NA	TRBJ2-5
TGCAGTTTTAACCGGGACAGGGGGTTCGAGCAGTACTTC	CSFNRDRGFEQYF	TRBV29-1	TRBD1	13	NA	TRBJ2-7
TGTGCCAGTAACCCCTCTAGGGCCGTTTCAGGGGAGCAGTTCTTC	CASNPSRAVSGEQFF	TRBV19	NA	15	NA	TRBJ2-1
TGTGCCAGCAGCTCCTACAGCGGGATTGTCGAGCAGTACTTC	CASSSYSGIVEQYF	TRBV11-2	TRBD2	14	NA	TRBJ2-7
TGTGCCAGCAGTGAACTAGGGAACACCGGGGAGCTGTTTTTT	CASSELGNTGELFF	TRBV2	NA	14	NA	TRBJ2-2
TGTGCCAGCAGCTTAACTCCCGGGTCCCCGGGGGAGCAGTGCTTC	CASSLTPGSPGEQCF	TRBV7-6	NA	15	once	TRBJ2-7